This T cell receptor (beta chain) was retrieved from a study of low-dose radiotherapy and immunotherapy resistance in tumors. At the level of the study: Cohort 1 patients were irradiated with 0.5 Gy fractions every 2 weeks to 6.5 Gy total. Daily, from cycle 1 day 1 and for four cycles, patients took oral aspirin 300 mg.

Alpha- and beta-chain coverage of first-strand cDNA came from TRAV- and TRBV-specific primers. A constant-region primer paired with the V-primer adapter amplified TCRs over about 18 PCR cycles. With in vitro transcription, the isolated mRNA was amplified. TCRdb passed the reads through MiXCR, listing each CDR3 protein once. The sample contains around 14,000 distinct CDR3 sequences, about half of which appear only once. The donors' treatment consisted of nivolumab, ipilimumab, aspirin, low-dose cyclophosphamide and low-dose radiotherapy. This clonotype turned up a few times. Germline V gives CDR1 SGHTA, CDR2 FQGNSA. This CDR3 contains 14 residues. Unmatched junction bases numbered 9, after V lost 8 bases and J lost 6 bases.

The receptor comes from a human donor with advanced metastatic prostate, ovarian, gallbladder or colorectal cancer (not recorded which). This table probably holds off-target reads from a library built for another chain. The V and J genes are TRBV7-2 and TRBJ2-5, with 10 bases that match TRBD2. CDR3 sequence (DNA): TGTGCCAGCCGAGAGCGGGAGGGCCAGAAGACCCAGTACTTC. Amino acids: CASREREGQKTQYF.